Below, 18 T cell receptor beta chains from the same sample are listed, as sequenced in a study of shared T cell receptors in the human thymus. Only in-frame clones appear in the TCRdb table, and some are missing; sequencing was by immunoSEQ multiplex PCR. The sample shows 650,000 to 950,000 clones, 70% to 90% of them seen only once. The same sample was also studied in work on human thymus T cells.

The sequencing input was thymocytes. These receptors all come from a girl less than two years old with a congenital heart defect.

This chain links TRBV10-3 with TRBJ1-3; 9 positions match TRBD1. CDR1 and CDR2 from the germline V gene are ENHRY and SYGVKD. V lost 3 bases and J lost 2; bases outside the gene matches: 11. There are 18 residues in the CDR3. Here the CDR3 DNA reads TGTGCCATCAGTGACGGGACAGGGATGTCCGTCGCTGGAAACACCATATATTTT. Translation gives CAISDGTGMSVAGNTIYF.

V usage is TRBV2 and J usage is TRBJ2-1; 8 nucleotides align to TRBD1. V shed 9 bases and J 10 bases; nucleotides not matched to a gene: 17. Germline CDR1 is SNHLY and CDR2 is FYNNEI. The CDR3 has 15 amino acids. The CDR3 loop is CASLDLQGEVVEQFF. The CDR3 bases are TGTGCCAGTCTAGACCTACAGGGGGAGGTAGTGGAGCAGTTCTTC.

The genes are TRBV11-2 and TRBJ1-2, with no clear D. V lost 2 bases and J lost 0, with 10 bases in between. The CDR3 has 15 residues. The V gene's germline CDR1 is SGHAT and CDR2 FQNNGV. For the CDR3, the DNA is TGTGCCAGCAGCTTATCTCAAGACTCTAACTATGGCTACACCTTC. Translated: CASSLSQDSNYGYTF.

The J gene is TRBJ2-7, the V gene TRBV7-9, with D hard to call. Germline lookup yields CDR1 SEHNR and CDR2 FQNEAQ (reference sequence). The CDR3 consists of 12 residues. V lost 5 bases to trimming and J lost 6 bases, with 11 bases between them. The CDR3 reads CASSPAVTEQYF. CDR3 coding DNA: TGTGCCAGCAGCCCGGCGGTAACCGAGCAGTACTTC. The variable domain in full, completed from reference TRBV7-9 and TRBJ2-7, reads DTGVSQNPRHKITKRGQNVTFRCDPISEHNRLYWYRQTLGQGPEFLTYFQNEAQLEKSRLLSDRFSAERPKGSFSTLEIQRTEQGDSAMYLCASSPAVTEQYFGPGTRLTVT.

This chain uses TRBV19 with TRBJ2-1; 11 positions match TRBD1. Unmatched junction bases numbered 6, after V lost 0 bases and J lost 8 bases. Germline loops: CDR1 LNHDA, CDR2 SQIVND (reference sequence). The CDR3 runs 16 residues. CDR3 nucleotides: TGTGCCAGTAGTATAGAAAGGGACAGGGGGTACCATGAGCAGTTCTTC. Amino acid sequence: CASSIERDRGYHEQFF.

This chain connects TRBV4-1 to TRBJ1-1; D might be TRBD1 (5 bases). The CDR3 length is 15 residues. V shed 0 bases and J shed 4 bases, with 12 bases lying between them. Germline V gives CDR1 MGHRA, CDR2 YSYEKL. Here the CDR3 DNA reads TGCGCCAGCAGCCAAGAGTGGGGGGGAGGCACTGAAGCTTTCTTT. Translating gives CASSQEWGGGTEAFF.

The CDR3 sequence: CASSASSTSGGLITDTQYF. CDR3 nucleotide sequence: TGTGCCAGCAGCGCATCGTCGACTAGCGGGGGACTAATCACAGATACGCAGTATTTT. This sequence joins TRBV9 and TRBJ2-3, with TRBD2 matching over 12 bases. Germline lookup yields CDR1 SGDLS and CDR2 YYNGEE. The length of the CDR3 is 19 residues. The V gene end was trimmed by 3 bases and the J gene end by 2 bases; junction bases not matched to a gene: 13.

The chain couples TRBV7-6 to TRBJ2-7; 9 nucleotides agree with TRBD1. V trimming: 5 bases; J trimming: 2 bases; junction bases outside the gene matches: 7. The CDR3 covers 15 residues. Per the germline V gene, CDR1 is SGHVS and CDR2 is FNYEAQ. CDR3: CASSPWTGEAYEQYF. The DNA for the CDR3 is TGTGCCAGCAGCCCCTGGACAGGGGAGGCCTACGAGCAGTACTTC.

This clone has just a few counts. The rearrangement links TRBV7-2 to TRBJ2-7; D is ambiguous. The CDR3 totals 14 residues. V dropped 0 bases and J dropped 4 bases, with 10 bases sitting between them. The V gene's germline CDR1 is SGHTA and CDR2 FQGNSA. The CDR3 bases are TGTGCCAGCAGCTTAGCTGAGGTGGTGTACGAGCAGTACTTC. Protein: CASSLAEVVYEQYF.

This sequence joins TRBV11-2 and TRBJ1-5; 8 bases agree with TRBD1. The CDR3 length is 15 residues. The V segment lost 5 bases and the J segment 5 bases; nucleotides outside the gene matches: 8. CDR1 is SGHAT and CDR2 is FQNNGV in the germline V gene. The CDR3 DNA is TGTGCCAGCAGCCCCGGACAGGGTGAAGATCAGCCCCAGCATTTT. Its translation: CASSPGQGEDQPQHF.

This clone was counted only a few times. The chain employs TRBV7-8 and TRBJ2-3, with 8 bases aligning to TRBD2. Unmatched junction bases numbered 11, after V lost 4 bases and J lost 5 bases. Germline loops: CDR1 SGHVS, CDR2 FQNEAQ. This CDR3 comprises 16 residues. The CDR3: CASSSKIGLAGDTQYF. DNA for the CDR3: TGTGCCAGCAGCTCTAAAATCGGACTAGCAGGAGATACGCAGTATTTT.

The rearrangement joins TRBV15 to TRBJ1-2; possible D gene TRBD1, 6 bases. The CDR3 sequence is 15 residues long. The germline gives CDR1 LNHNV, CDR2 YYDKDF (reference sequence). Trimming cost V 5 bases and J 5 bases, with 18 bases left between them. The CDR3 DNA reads TGTGCCACCAGCGGTTTAGGACAGCCCTTTTATGGCTACACCTTC. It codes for CATSGLGQPFYGYTF.

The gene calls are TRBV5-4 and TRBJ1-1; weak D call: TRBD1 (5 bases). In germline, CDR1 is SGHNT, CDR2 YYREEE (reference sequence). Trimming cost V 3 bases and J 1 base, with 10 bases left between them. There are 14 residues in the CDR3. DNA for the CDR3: TGTGCCAGCAGCTGGGGGGGTGGGAACACTGAAGCTTTCTTT. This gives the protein CASSWGGGNTEAFF.

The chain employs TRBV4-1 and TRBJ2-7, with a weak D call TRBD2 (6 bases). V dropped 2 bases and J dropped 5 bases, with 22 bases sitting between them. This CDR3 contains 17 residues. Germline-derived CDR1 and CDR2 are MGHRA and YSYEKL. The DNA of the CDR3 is TGCGCCAGCAGCCAAACTACTGGGGCTAGCGATCTCCACGAGCAGTACTTC. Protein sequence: CASSQTTGASDLHEQYF.

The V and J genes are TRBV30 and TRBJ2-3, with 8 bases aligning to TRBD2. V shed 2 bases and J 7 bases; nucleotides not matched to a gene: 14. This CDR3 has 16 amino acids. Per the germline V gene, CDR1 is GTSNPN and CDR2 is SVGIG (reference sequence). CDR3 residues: CAWSPLSRGGGNTQYF. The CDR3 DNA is TGTGCCTGGAGTCCCCTAAGTCGGGGGGGAGGAAATACGCAGTATTTT.

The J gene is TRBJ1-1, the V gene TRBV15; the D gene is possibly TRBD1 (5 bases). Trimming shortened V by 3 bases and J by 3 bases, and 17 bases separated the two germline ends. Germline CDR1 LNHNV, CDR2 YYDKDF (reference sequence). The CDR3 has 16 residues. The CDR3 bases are TGTGCCACCAGCAGTGGGAGGCCCAGGGCGGACACTGAAGCTTTCTTT. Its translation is CATSSGRPRADTEAFF.

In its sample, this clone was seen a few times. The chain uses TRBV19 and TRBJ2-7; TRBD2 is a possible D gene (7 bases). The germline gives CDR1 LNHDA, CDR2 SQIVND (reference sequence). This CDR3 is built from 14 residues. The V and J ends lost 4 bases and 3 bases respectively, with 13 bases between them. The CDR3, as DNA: TGTGCCAGTAGTACGACGAGGGGGGGCTACGAGCAGTACTTC. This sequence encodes CASSTTRGGYEQYF.

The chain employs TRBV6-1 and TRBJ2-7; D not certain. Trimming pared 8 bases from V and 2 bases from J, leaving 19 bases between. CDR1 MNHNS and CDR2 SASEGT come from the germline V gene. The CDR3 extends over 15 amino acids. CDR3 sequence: CASPAPVGRAYEQYF. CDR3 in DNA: TGTGCCAGCCCCGCCCCGGTTGGTAGAGCCTACGAGCAGTACTTC.